This TCR beta chain was sequenced in a study of T cell repertoires in cytomegalovirus infection. Study summary: An indication of both CMV infection and matching HLA type came from public TCR beta signatures.

TCRdb re-derived calls from the reads in MiXCR, one entry per CDR3 protein. The sample carries approximately 260,000 distinct CDR3 sequences, less than 25% recorded once. A word on this clonotype: Its antigen is undetermined. This may stem from a read error, because a much larger clone lies one nucleotide away.

Germline-derived CDR1 and CDR2 are SGHVS and FNYEAQ. The CDR3 sequence is 15 residues long. The TCR comes from a human donor in good health (CMV status not recorded). Some clones in this sample may be carry-over from other donors' samples. Here the sequenced sample was cultured PBMCs, taken from culture after CMV antigen stimulation. The V and J genes are TRBV7-6 and TRBJ2-5, with D possibly being TRBD1 (5 bases). Here the CDR3 reads CASSSATGPQESQYF. DNA of the CDR3: TGTGCCAGCAGCTCTGCAACAGGTCCCCAAGAGTCCCAGTACTTC.